This T cell receptor (beta chain) was captured by sequencing in a study of blood T cell repertoires in COVID-19. Study summary: Material from acute and convalescent COVID-19 was sourced from the United States, Italy and Spain. In each case, the material was cDNA or gDNA derived from T cells, B-cell-depleted T cells, or PBMCs.

Original handling: Amplification of reference gene primers provided the estimated nucleated cell counts. The protocol was immunoSEQ multiplex PCR, while the TCRdb copy is restricted to in-frame clones and leaves out a portion. V, J and clone size were drawn from that table, and D and trimming were deduced from the DNA. Of roughly 670,000 clones in the sample, approximately 90% were seen once. Germline V gene lookup returns CDR1 SGHDT and CDR2 YYEEEE. With V trimmed by 2 bases and J by 5 bases, 8 bases remained unmatched. The length of the CDR3 is 16 residues. The TCR sequence derives from a woman aged 18-30 years with acute or convalescent COVID-19. Sequencing used peripheral blood. V and J are TRBV5-6 and TRBJ2-5, with 11 bases aligning to TRBD2. The CDR3 coding sequence is TGTGCCAGCAGCTTACTAGCGGGGGAGGGTAAGGAGACCCAGTACTTC. Encoded protein: CASSLLAGEGKETQYF.